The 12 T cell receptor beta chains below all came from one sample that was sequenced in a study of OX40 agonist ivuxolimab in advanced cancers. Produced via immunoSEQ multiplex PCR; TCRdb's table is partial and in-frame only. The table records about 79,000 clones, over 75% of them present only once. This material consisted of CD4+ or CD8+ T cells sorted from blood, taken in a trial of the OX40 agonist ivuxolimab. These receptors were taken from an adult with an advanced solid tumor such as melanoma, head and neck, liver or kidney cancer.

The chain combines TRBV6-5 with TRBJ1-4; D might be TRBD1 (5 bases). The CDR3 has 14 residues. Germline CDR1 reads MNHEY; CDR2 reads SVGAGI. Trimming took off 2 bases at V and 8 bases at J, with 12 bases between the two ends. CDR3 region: CASSYIQGGEKLFF. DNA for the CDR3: TGTGCCAGCAGTTACATTCAGGGCGGGGAAAAACTGTTTTTT.

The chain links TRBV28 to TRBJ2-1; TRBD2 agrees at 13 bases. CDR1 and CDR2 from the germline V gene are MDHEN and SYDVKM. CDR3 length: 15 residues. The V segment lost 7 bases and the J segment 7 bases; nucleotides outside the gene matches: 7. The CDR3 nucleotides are TGTGCCAGCACTCCAGGACTAGCGGGAGCTAATGAGCAGTTCTTC. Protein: CASTPGLAGANEQFF.

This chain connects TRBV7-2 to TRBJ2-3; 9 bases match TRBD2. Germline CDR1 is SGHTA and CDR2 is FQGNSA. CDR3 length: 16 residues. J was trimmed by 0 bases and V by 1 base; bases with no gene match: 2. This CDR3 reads CASSLVSGGSTDTQYF. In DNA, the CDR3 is TGTGCCAGCAGCTTAGTTAGCGGGGGTAGCACAGATACGCAGTATTTT.

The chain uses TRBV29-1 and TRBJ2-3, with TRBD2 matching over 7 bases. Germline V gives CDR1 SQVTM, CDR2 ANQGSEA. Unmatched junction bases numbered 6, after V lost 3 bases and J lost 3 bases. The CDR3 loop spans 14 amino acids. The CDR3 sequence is CSVDGEGVTDTQYF. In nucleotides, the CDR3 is TGCAGCGTTGATGGGGAGGGCGTTACAGATACGCAGTATTTT.

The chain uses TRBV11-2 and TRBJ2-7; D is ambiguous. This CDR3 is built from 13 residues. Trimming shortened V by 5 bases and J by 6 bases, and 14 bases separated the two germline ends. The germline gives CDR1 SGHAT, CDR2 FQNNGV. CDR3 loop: CASSVDRLAEQYF. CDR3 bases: TGTGCCAGCAGCGTTGACCGACTCGCCGAGCAGTACTTC.

The CDR3 loop reads CASSPAKDSPLHF. Written as DNA, the CDR3 is TGTGCCAGCAGTCCGGCGAAAGATTCACCCCTCCACTTT. The chain couples TRBV6-1 to TRBJ1-6; D remains ambiguous. The CDR3 loop spans 13 amino acids. CDR1 is MNHNS and CDR2 is SASEGT in the germline V gene. The V end was cut by 5 bases, the J end by 8 bases, with 10 bases between.

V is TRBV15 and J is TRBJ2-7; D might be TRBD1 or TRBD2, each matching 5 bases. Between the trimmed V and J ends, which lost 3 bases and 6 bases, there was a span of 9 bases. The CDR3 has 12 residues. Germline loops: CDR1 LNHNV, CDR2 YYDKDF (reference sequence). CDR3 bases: TGTGCCACCAGCAGCGCCGGGGCCGAGCAGTACTTC. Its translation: CATSSAGAEQYF. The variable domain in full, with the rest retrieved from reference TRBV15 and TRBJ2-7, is DAMVIQNPRYQVTQFGKPVTLSCSQTLNHNVMYWYQQKSSQAPKLLFHYYDKDFNNEADTPDNFQSRRPNTSFCFLDIRSPGLGDTAMYLCATSSAGAEQYFGPGTRLTVT.

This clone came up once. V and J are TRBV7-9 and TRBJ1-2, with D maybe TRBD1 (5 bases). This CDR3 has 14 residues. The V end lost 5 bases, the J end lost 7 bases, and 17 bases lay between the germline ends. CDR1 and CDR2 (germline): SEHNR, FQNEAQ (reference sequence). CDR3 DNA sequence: TGTGCCAGCAGCCATCGGGCACAGGCGGCTGGCTACACCTTC. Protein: CASSHRAQAAGYTF.

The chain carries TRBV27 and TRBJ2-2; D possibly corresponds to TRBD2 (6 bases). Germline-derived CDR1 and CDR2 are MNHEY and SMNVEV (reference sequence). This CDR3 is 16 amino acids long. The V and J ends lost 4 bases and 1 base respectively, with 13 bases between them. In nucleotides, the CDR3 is TGTGCCAGCAGTTCCTATACTAGCTGGAACACCGGGGAGCTGTTTTTT. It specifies CASSSYTSWNTGELFF.

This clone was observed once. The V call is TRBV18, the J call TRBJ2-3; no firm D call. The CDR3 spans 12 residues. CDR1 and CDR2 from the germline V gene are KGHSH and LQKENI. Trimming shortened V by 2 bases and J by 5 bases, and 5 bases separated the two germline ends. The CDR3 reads CASSPMQDTQYF. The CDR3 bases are TGTGCCAGCTCACCAATGCAAGATACGCAGTATTTT.

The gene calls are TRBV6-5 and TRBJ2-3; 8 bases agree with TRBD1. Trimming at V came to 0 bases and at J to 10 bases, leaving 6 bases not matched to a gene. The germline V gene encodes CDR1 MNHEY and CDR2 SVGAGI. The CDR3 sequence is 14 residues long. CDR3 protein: CASSYSQGANSQYF. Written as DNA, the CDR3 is TGTGCCAGCAGTTACTCTCAGGGGGCGAATTCGCAGTATTTT.

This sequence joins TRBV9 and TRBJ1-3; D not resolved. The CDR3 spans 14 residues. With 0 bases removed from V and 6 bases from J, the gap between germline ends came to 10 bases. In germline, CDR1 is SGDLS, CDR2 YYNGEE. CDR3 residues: CASSVGGDLNTIYF. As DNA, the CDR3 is TGTGCCAGCAGCGTAGGAGGCGATCTAAACACCATATATTTT.